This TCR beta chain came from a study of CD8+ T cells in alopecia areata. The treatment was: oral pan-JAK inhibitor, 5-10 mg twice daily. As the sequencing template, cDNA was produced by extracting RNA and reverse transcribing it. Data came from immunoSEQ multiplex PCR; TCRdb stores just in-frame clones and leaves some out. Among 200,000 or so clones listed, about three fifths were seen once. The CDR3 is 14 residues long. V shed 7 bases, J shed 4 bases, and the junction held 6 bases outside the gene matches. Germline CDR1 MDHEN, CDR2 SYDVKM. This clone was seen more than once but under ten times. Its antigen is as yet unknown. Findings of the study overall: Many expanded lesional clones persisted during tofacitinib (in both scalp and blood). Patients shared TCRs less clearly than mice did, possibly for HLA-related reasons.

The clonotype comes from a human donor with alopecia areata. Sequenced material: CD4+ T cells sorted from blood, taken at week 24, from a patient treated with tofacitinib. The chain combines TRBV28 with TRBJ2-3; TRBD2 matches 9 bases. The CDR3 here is CASISGSRADTQYF. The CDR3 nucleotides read TGTGCCAGCATTAGCGGGAGTAGGGCAGATACGCAGTATTTT.